These T cell receptor beta chains were read from a single sample in a study of blood T cell repertoires in COVID-19. The table came from immunoSEQ multiplex PCR; TCRdb's copy has only in-frame clones and leaves some out. In the table there are 200,000 to 250,000 clones, around 85% of which are singletons. Input material: PBMCs or T cells enriched from blood (not recorded which). The source of these receptors is a woman aged 40 to 55 with acute COVID-19. Both conserved end residues are trimmed from each CDR3. Not every row has a clone size; where given, it reads once, few, many or a size class.

CDR3aa	abundance	j_gene	v_gene
ASSFRGQEWCGGELF	.	TRBJ2-2	TRBV12-1
ASSLDTGSSTGELF	few	TRBJ2-2	TRBV7-2
ASRLAGGGTGELF	.	TRBJ2-2	TRBV7-2
ASSSGNRAEETQY	.	TRBJ2-5	TRBV5-4
ASSLIGRGGTDTQY	.	TRBJ2-3	TRBV7-3
ASSPGTGANQPQH	few	TRBJ1-5	TRBV5-4
ATSRDKGAGEKLF	.	TRBJ1-4	TRBV15
ASSITGSRPEAF	.	TRBJ1-1	TRBV19
ASSLEAGGGLRDTQY	once	TRBJ2-3	TRBV11-2
ASTPGADTQY	.	TRBJ2-3	TRBV19
ASSIGQGYYGYT	.	TRBJ1-2	TRBV19
ASSDISGNTIY	.	TRBJ1-3	TRBV14
ASSPIPQSSYNSPLH	.	TRBJ1-6	TRBV18
ATPILGQASAPHQPQH	.	TRBJ1-5	TRBV28
ASSPTGNNSPLH	.	TRBJ1-6	TRBV18
ASSTGQPSGGELF	.	TRBJ2-2	TRBV19
ASSFRGYDEKLF	few	TRBJ1-4	TRBV7-9